The rows below give T cell receptor beta chains drawn from one sample of a study of Ad26.COV2.S vaccination and SARS-CoV-2 variants. Profiling relied on immunoSEQ multiplex PCR, and the TCRdb table lists in-frame clones only, not all of them. The repertoire holds roughly 380,000 clones, with about 85% as singletons. The sample here was peripheral blood, taken in a trial of Ad26.COV2.S vaccine versus placebo. The receptors originated from a person aged 18-65 years who received the Ad26.COV2.S COVID-19 vaccine or a placebo. CDR3s include the opening cysteine and the closing phenylalanine or tryptophan. D genes are given only for firm matches. Rows may omit the clone size; those that give it use once, few, many or a size class.

TRBJ2-5 | NA | NA | TRBV2 | CASSAEGQETQYF | TGTGCCAGCAGTGCCGAGGGTCAAGAGACCCAGTACTTC
TRBJ1-5 | NA | once | TRBV12-5 | CASGLRGLYQPQHF | TGTGCTAGTGGTTTGCGGGGACTCTATCAGCCCCAGCATTTT
TRBJ2-1 | TRBD2 | NA | TRBV18 | CASSAPGTSVNEQFF | TGTGCCAGCTCAGCCCCTGGGACTAGCGTCAATGAGCAGTTCTTC
TRBJ1-5 | NA | NA | TRBV18 | CASSPRSNQPQHF | TGTGCCAGCTCACCACGCAGCAATCAGCCCCAGCATTTT
TRBJ2-2 | NA | NA | TRBV4-1 | CASSQEGVTGMNTGELFF | TGCGCCAGCAGCCAAGAGGGGGTTACCGGGATGAACACCGGGGAGCTGTTTTTT
TRBJ2-5 | TRBD1 | NA | TRBV19 | CASSVGQAQETQYF | TGTGCCAGTAGCGTGGGACAGGCTCAAGAGACCCAGTACTTC
TRBJ2-5 | TRBD1 | NA | TRBV15 | CATSRDHRGKETQYF | TGTGCCACCAGCAGAGATCACAGGGGAAAAGAGACCCAGTACTTC
TRBJ2-7 | TRBD2 | NA | TRBV18 | CASSPTSGGTYEQYF | TGTGCCAGCTCACCGACTAGCGGGGGAACCTACGAGCAGTACTTC
TRBJ1-2 | NA | NA | TRBV7-9 | CASSLADRNYGYTF | TGTGCCAGCAGCTTAGCGGACAGAAACTATGGCTACACCTTC
TRBJ1-1 | NA | NA | TRBV2 | CASSAMKLNTEAFF | TGTGCCAGCAGCGCGATGAAACTGAACACTGAAGCTTTCTTT
TRBJ2-7 | TRBD1 | NA | TRBV2 | CASTTGTGLGEQYF | TGTGCCAGCACTACCGGGACAGGGCTGGGCGAGCAGTACTTC
TRBJ2-1 | TRBD1 | NA | TRBV7-9 | CASSFILLQGEYNEQFF | TGTGCCAGCAGCTTCATCTTGTTACAGGGGGAATACAATGAGCAGTTCTTC
TRBJ2-7 | NA | NA | TRBV11-2 | CASSPRELYEQYF | TGTGCCAGCAGCCCACGTGAACTATACGAGCAGTACTTC
TRBJ2-7 | TRBD1 | NA | TRBV5-4 | CASSPGQGNEQYF | TGTGCCAGCAGCCCGGGACAGGGGAACGAGCAGTACTTC
TRBJ2-2 | NA | NA | TRBV5-1 | CASMRVGTGELFF | TGCGCCAGCATGAGGGTTGGCACCGGGGAGCTGTTTTTT
TRBJ2-2 | TRBD1 | NA | TRBV10-2 | CASLTTGGTGELFF | TGCGCCAGCCTTACCACAGGGGGAACCGGGGAGCTGTTTTTT
TRBJ2-5 | NA | NA | TRBV18 | CASSNGGETQYF | TGTGCCAGCTCTAACGGGGGAGAGACCCAGTACTTC
TRBJ2-3 | NA | NA | TRBV2 | CASKRSQGSTDTQYF | TGTGCCAGCAAACGGTCGCAGGGGAGCACAGATACGCAGTATTTT
TRBJ2-7 | NA | NA | TRBV5-5 | CASSLFDRIPYEQYF | TGTGCCAGCAGCTTATTCGACAGAATTCCCTACGAGCAGTACTTC
TRBJ1-6 | NA | once | TRBV5-1 | CASSYDNSPLHF | TGCGCCAGCAGCTACGATAATTCACCCCTCCACTTT
TRBJ1-2 | NA | NA | TRBV24-1 | CATSQRGVYGYTF | TGTGCCACCAGTCAAAGGGGGGTATATGGCTACACCTTC
TRBJ1-5 | NA | NA | TRBV19 | CASRDNYSNQPQHF | TGTGCCAGTCGGGACAACTATAGCAATCAGCCCCAGCATTTT
TRBJ2-5 | NA | NA | TRBV5-1 | CASSLRETQYF | TGCGCCAGCAGCTTACGAGAGACCCAGTACTTC
TRBJ1-1 | TRBD1 | NA | TRBV2 | CASSRTGVWNTEAFF | TGTGCCAGCAGTCGGACAGGGGTTTGGAACACTGAAGCTTTCTTT
TRBJ1-5 | NA | many | TRBV6-1 | CASSEVPDSNQPQHF | TGTGCCAGCAGTGAAGTCCCAGATAGCAATCAGCCCCAGCATTTT
TRBJ1-2 | NA | NA | TRBV5-4 | CASSPGGAATGYTF | TGTGCCAGCAGCCCCGGGGGGGCGGCAACTGGCTACACCTTC
TRBJ2-7 | NA | once | TRBV5-1 | CASSLTPGNYEQYF | TGCGCCAGCAGCTTGACGCCCGGGAACTACGAGCAGTACTTC
TRBJ1-3 | NA | NA | TRBV3-1/TRBV3-2 | CASSQDPGYGNTIYF | TGTGCCAGCAGCCAAGATCCAGGATATGGAAACACCATATATTTT
TRBJ2-1 | NA | many | TRBV6-4 | CASSDSIQGNNEQFF | TGTGCCAGCAGTGACTCGATACAGGGTAACAATGAGCAGTTCTTC
TRBJ1-2 | NA | NA | TRBV3-1/TRBV3-2 | CASSQEVHYGYTF | TGTGCCAGCAGCCAAGAAGTACACTATGGCTACACCTTC
TRBJ1-5 | NA | NA | TRBV6-6 | CASSLDRYQPQHF | TGTGCCAGCAGTTTAGACAGGTACCAGCCCCAGCATTTT